The text below deals with one T cell receptor beta chain. The specificity of this receptor is unknown. Nothing much larger sits one base from this clone, and base qualities are not available. The data were obtained in a study of cytomegalovirus exposure and HLA in healthy donors listed by TCRdb under 2017. Describing the broader study: According to an earlier analysis of 587 of the donors, 150 million to 200 million T cells yielded some 110 million unique TCR beta sequences and about 300 Gb of sequence data. Of the roughly 390 genotyped donors, over 65% fell in the genetic ancestry cluster associated with self-reported Caucasian donors. The aim of the study was to test whether cataloging public T cell receptors could identify signatures of past pathogen exposure. On average, around 240,000 unique TCR beta nucleotide sequences were sequenced per donor among 300 to 500 genotyped donors of the cohort, with about 17% of those sequences being non-productive. HLA typing covered class I and class II loci at four-digit resolution. About five DR-DQ haplotypes were handled as single units for association and clustering, since linkage in the cohort was strong. High-throughput TCR immunosequencing, statistical association of individual TCRs with disease status, and machine learning were combined to predict cytomegalovirus infection status. Typing coverage differed by locus: A, B, C, DRB1 and DQB1 were typed in about 620-640 donors, DQA1 in about 560, DPA1 in some 610, and DPB1 in about 450. In addition to the first cohort of 666 subjects, a separate validation cohort of 130 or so different subjects was used. A later genetic analysis used genome-wide SNP genotypes for about three fifths of the 666 donors, treating that subset as a discovery cohort. Approximately 300 gigabases of sequencing data and approximately 91 million unique TCR sequences made up an early release that covered over 550 HLA-typed donors. Rather than drawing on any new phenotypic data, the later analysis identified candidate immune exposures from TCR beta sequences and the way those sequences occurred across donors. The study used immunosequencing to profile the T cell repertoires of hundreds of subjects and linked those repertoires to cytomegalovirus serostatus. A later analysis re-examined previously published TCR beta repertoires from around 670 donors and added high-resolution HLA genotyping to investigate patterns of TCR occurrence. Donor age, sex, ethnicity and CMV serostatus were collected together with the repertoire data. All discovery cohort repertoires had been generated on a single sequencing platform. An earlier analysis of 450 to 750 of the donors used high-throughput TCR beta sequencing to judge whether each TCR beta V gene segment behaved as functional or pseudogenic. General study outcomes and caveats: Specific HLA alleles were associated with over 15,000 TCR beta sequences at a false discovery rate of 0.05 in a later analysis. CMV serostatus was the only immune exposure information available for the cohort. The presence/absence analyses assumed that sequencing depth was roughly uniform across donors, and that assumption may not be true. Across donors, most TCR sequences were observed very rarely, whereas some public TCRs were present in many individuals. Several of the top co-occurrence clusters appeared to be linked to parvovirus B19, influenza, CMV and Epstein-Barr virus, according to a later analysis. A total of 150 to 200 TCR beta chains were listed by the study as associated with cytomegalovirus. In both the original and validation cohorts, the classifier was reported to diagnose cytomegalovirus status with high specificity and sensitivity. The 87-base-pair reads could not distinguish some IMGT-functional V segments, including TRBV6-2 and TRBV6-3, so those segments were excluded. A further reported finding was that TCR beta sequences accurately predicted the HLA-A and HLA-B alleles for most subjects in the first cohort. The authors suggested that the approach could potentially be generalized to other disease states and immunological phenotypes. In a later analysis, HLA-associated TCR beta chains were found to be more clonally expanded and to have lower generation probabilities than equally common non-associated chains. In this cohort, only TCR beta chains were sequenced, and detectable features were limited by the absence of alpha or paired-chain data. Assigning TCR associations to individual alleles was difficult when HLA alleles, especially DR and DQ, strongly co-occurred. Linkage disequilibrium might explain the correlated functional status among segregating V segments, but an unknown experimental factor could not be ruled out. Three of the identified cytomegalovirus-associated TCR beta chains were confirmed in vitro to be specific for cytomegalovirus antigens. The sequencing pipeline was judged likely to have produced a cluster of highly shared sequence variants as a technical artifact. Because HLA typing was unavailable for some donors at each locus, only the typed subset was used in association tests. A later analysis found that TCR association rates varied across HLA loci, with DRB1 alleles showing the most associated TCRs and HLA-C alleles the fewest. A later genetic analysis reported fewer N-insertions in productive TCRs among donors in an Asian-associated ancestry cluster than the roughly 620-donor mean. In a later analysis, most CMV-associated TCR beta chains were found to appear HLA-restricted, with HLA associations seemingly driven largely by CMV exposure. Because counts were too low, roughly 17 rarely observed V segments, including chromosome 9 orphons, were left out of the earlier analysis of 587 of the donors. An earlier analysis of around 540 of the donors showed that most TCR beta V segments appeared in productive rearrangements either about 87% or about 30% of the time, which broadly matched IMGT annotations. In a later genetic analysis, a missense DCLRE1C variant was associated with V-gene and J-gene trimming of TCR beta chains, and the association was replicated in an independent cohort.

To prepare the library, the immunoSEQ multiplex PCR assay was applied. A mixture of 60 forward primers for TCR Vbeta segments and 13 reverse primers for TCR Jbeta segments was used in the multiplex PCR. A multiplex PCR assay on genomic DNA amplified the CDR3 region of rearranged TCR beta genes. On the Illumina HiSeq System, the amplified TCR beta libraries were sequenced as 87-base-pair reads. The study's processing was this. Across the roughly 600 repertoires, a later analysis counted some 80 million unique TCR beta chains, around 11 million of which were shared by at least two donors. Raw reads were error-corrected and collapsed into unique sequences with a nearest-neighbor algorithm that merged closely related sequences to remove PCR and sequencing errors. V, D and J gene segments were assigned by aligning CDR3 sequences to IMGT reference sequences. For a sequence to be retained, at least a six-nucleotide match to both a V gene segment and a J gene segment was required. Rearrangements were classified as productive when the CDR3 lacked stop codons and remained in frame with V and J, and all other rearrangements were classified as non-productive. Following IMGT convention, CDR3 was defined as the stretch from the second conserved V-encoded cysteine up to the conserved J-encoded phenylalanine. Sequences without an unambiguous match to a single V gene segment were excluded from the earlier analysis of about 600 of the donors. An earlier analysis of about 590 of the donors classified V segments as functional when productive rearrangements were above 56.7% and as segregating when the standard deviation between donors was above 5%. A statistical classification framework was built to diagnose cytomegalovirus status from the catalog of TCR beta chain sequences. In a later analysis, TCR nucleotide sequences were compared against IMGT/GENE-DB human TR gene sequences so that V and J genes could be assigned. Using the TCRdist pipeline, a later analysis assigned CDR3 sequences along with most-parsimonious VDJ recombination scenarios. In a later analysis, each TCR beta chain was defined by its CDR3 amino acid sequence together with its V-gene family, and reads without a unique V-gene family were excluded. As a way to deal with suspected cross-contamination and a sequencing artifact, a later analysis dropped more than 500 nucleotide sequences that were highly shared and had low generation probability. For each public chain, a later analysis derived a clonal expansion index from normalized ranks of inferred template counts within each repertoire. A later analysis computed generation probabilities with a VDJ recombination model fitted to out-of-frame rearrangements, and checked the results against IGoR. In a later analysis, hypergeometric tests were used to score TCR-TCR, TCR-HLA and TCR-CMV co-occurrence, with a repertoire-size bias correction applied to TCR pairs. In a later analysis, false discovery rates were estimated by permuting HLA or CMV assignments 20 times. In a later analysis, co-occurring TCRs were grouped with DBSCAN, and TCRdist sequence similarity was added when clustering was performed within HLA-allele-positive subsets. Co-occurrence clustering excluded repertoires with fewer than 30,000 or more than 120,000 public chains, plus five with anomalous nucleotide sharing. This is the immuneACCESS table as TCRdb keeps it, with only in-frame sequences that have V and J called. A part of the clones is gone; compared with another copy, unresolved V genes explain less than half, and the rest is unexplained. The DNA was the basis for D and trimming; V, J and clone size are from that table. The sample table lists around 120,000 clones, 82% of them with a count of one. In total, the top ten clones hold approximately 1.2% of the sample.

In total, roughly 670 healthy bone marrow donors made up the cohort. At the time of sampling, every cohort member was nominally healthy, though immune exposures that went unrecorded were likely present. The donor tested CMV seronegative, placing the donor among the roughly 350 seronegative members of the cohort. Every donor gave a peripheral blood sample, and the peripheral blood mononuclear cells from that sample were used for TCR beta sequencing. The Qiagen DNeasy Blood Extraction Kit was used to extract genomic DNA from the blood cell samples. V drops 4 bases and J drops 4 bases, leaving 14 bases in between. The CDR3 starts with the cysteine, ends with the phenylalanine, and has 14 residues. Only the CDR3 part of the read is kept: 42 bases, read in frame from the first base. CDR1 and CDR2 were assigned from the germline V gene as MRHNA and SNTAGT.

Recombination linked TRBV6-4 to TRBJ2-7; possibly the D gene is TRBD2, per 5 matching bases. The receptor was isolated from a boy between 5 and 17 years old in good health and CMV-seronegative. Material: PBMCs. The DNA sequence is as follows: TGTGCCAGCAGTGGGAGGTCGCGCAGGTACGAGCAGTACTTC. Protein translation: CASSGRSRRYEQYF.